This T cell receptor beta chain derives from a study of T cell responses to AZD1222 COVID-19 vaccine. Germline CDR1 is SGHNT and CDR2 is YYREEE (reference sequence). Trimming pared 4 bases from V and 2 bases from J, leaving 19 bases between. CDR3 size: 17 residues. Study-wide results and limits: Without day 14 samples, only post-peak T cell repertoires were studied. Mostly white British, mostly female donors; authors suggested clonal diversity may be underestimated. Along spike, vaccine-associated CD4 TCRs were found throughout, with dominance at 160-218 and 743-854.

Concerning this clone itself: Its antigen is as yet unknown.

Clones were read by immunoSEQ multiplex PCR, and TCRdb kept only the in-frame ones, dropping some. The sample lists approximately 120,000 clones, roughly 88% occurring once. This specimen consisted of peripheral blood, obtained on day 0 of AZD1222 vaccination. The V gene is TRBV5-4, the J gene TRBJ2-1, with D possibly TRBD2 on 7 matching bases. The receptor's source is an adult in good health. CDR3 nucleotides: TGTGCCAGCAGCCTAAGGGTGGGCGGGGGCACCTACAATGAGCAGTTCTTC. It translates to CASSLRVGGGTYNEQFF. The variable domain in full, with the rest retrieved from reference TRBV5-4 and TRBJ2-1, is ETGVTQSPTHLIKTRGQQVTLRCSSQSGHNTVSWYQQALGQGPQFIFQYYREEENGRGNFPPRFSGLQFPNYSSELNVNALELDDSALYLCASSLRVGGGTYNEQFFGPGTRLTVL.